This entry features one T cell receptor beta chain sequence. Its antigen is undetermined. Clones were read by immunoSEQ multiplex PCR, and TCRdb kept only the in-frame ones, dropping some. Seen here are over 100,000 clones, roughly 90% observed once, and the top ten hold roughly 7.6%. Germline lookup yields CDR1 SNHLY and CDR2 FYNNEI. This CDR3 has 16 amino acids. The V gene end was trimmed by 6 bases and the J gene end by 0 bases; junction bases not matched to a gene: 7. These data belong to a study of identifying expanded T cells in peripheral blood. Study results and caveats: Across healthy donors, higher total template counts meant significantly greater approximately two-week count variance. Over about two and four weeks, about 16.4 and 19 clones changed, versus around 1.3 between replicates.

V gene TRBV2 combines with J gene TRBJ2-1, with TRBD1 matching 8 bases. The TCR sequence derives from a person aged 18-70 years in good health. Input material: blood. CDR3: CASRKQGGNSYNEQFF. CDR3 nucleotides: TGTGCCAGCAGAAAACAGGGGGGAAACTCCTACAATGAGCAGTTCTTC.